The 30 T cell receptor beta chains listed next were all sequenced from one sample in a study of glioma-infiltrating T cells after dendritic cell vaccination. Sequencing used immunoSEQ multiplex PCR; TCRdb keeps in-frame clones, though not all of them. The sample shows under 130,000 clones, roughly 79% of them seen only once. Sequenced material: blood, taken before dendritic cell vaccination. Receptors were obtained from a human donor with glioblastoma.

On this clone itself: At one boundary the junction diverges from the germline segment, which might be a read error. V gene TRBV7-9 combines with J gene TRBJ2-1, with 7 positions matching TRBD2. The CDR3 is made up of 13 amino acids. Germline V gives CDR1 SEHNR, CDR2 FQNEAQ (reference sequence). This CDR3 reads CASSSSGLLERFF. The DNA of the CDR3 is TGTGCCAGCAGCTCCTCGGGACTACTTGAGCGGTTCTTC. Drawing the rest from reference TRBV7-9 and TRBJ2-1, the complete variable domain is DTGVSQNPRHKITKRGQNVTFRCDPISEHNRLYWYRQTLGQGPEFLTYFQNEAQLEKSRLLSDRFSAERPKGSFSTLEIQRTEQGDSAMYLCASSSSGLLERFFGPGTRLTVL.

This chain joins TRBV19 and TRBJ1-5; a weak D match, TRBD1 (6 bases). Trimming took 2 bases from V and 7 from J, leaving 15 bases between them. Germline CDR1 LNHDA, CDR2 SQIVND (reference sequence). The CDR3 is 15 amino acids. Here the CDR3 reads CASSIPTGFGQPQHF. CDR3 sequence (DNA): TGTGCCAGTAGTATACCCACAGGGTTCGGGCAGCCCCAGCATTTT.

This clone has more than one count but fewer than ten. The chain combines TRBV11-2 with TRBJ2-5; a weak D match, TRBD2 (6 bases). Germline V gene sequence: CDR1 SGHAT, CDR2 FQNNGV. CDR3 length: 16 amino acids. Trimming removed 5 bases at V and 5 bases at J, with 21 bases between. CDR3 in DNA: TGTGCCAGCAGCAAAACGACTCCGGGGGATCGGGAGACCCAGTACTTC. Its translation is CASSKTTPGDRETQYF.

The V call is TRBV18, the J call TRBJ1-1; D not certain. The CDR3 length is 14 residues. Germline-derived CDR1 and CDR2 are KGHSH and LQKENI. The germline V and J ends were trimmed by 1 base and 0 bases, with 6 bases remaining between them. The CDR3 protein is CASSPRSLNTEAFF. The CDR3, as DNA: TGTGCCAGCTCACCACGCAGTTTGAACACTGAAGCTTTCTTT.

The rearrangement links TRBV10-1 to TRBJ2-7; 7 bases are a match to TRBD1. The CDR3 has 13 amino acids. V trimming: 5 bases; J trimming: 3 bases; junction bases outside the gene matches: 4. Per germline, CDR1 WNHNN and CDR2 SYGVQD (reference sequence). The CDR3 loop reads CASSSGQFYEQYF. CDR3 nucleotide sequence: TGCGCCAGCAGTTCGGGACAGTTCTACGAGCAGTACTTC.

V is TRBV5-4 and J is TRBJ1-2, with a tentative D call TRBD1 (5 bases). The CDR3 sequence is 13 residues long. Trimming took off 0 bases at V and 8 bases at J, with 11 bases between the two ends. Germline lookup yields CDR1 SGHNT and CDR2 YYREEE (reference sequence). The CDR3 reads CASSLVQGQGYTF. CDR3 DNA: TGTGCCAGCAGCTTGGTCCAGGGTCAAGGCTACACCTTC. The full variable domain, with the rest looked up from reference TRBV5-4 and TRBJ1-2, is ETGVTQSPTHLIKTRGQQVTLRCSSQSGHNTVSWYQQALGQGPQFIFQYYREEENGRGNFPPRFSGLQFPNYSSELNVNALELDDSALYLCASSLVQGQGYTFGSGTRLTVV.

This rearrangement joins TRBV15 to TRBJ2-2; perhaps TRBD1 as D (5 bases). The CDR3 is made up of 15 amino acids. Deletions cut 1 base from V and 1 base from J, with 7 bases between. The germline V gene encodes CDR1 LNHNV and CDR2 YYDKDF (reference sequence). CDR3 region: CATSRVQGNTGELFF. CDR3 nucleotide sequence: TGTGCCACCAGCAGAGTTCAGGGGAACACCGGGGAGCTGTTTTTT.

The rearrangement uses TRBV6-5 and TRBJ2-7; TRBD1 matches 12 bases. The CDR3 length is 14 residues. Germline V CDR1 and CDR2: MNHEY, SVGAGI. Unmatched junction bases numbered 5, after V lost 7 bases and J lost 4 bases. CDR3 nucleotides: TGTGCCAGCACCTGGGGACAGGGGGCATACGAGCAGTACTTC. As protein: CASTWGQGAYEQYF.

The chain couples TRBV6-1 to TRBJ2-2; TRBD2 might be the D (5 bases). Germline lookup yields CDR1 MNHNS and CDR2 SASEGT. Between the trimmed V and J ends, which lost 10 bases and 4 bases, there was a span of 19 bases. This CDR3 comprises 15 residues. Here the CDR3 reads CATQDEGAGTGELFF. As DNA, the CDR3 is TGTGCCACCCAGGACGAGGGCGCGGGCACCGGGGAGCTGTTTTTT.

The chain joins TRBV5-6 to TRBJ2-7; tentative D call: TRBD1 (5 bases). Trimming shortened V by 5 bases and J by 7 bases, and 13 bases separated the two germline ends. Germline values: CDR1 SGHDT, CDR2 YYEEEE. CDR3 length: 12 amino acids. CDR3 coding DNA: TGTGCCAGCAGTAGGGGCCCCCGGGAGCAGTACTTC. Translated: CASSRGPREQYF.

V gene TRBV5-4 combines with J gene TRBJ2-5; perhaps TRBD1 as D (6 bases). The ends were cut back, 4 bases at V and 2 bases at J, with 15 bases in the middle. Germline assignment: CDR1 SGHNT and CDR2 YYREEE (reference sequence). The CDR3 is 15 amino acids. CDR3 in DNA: TGTGCCAGCAGCCTGGGGGCAGTACAGCAAGAGACCCAGTACTTC. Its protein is CASSLGAVQQETQYF.

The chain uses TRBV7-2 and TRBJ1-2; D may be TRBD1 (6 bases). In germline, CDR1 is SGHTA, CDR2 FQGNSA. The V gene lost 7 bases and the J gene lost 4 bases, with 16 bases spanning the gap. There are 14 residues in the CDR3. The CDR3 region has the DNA TGTGCCAGCACCGCACAGGGAAACGGCTATGGCTACACCTTC. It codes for CASTAQGNGYGYTF.

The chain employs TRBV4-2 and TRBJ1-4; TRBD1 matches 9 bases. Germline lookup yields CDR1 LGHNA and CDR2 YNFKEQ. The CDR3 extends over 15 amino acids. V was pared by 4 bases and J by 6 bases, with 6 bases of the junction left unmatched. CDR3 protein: CASSPGTGNDEKLFF. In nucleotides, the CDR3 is TGTGCCAGCAGCCCCGGGACAGGGAACGATGAAAAACTGTTTTTT.

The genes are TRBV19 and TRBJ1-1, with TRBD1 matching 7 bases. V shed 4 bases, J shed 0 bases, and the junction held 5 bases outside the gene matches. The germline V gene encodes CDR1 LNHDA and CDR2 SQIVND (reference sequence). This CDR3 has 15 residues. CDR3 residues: CASSRTGSMNTEAFF. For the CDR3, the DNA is TGTGCCAGTAGTAGGACAGGCTCAATGAACACTGAAGCTTTCTTT. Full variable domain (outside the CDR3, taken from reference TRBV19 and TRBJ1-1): DGGITQSPKYLFRKEGQNVTLSCEQNLNHDAMYWYRQDPGQGLRLIYYSQIVNDFQKGDIAEGYSVSREKKESFPLTVTSAQKNPTAFYLCASSRTGSMNTEAFFGQGTRLTVV.

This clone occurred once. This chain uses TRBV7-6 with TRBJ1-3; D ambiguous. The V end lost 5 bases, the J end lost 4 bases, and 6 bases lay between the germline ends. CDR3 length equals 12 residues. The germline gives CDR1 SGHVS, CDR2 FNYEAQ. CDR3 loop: CASSPEGNTIYF. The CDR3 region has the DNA TGTGCCAGCAGCCCCGAGGGAAACACCATATATTTT. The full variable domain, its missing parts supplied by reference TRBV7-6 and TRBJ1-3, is GAGVSQSPRYKVTKRGQDVALRCDPISGHVSLYWYRQALGQGPEFLTYFNYEAQQDKSGLPNDRFSAERPEGSISTLTIQRTEQRDSAMYRCASSPEGNTIYFGEGSWLTVV.

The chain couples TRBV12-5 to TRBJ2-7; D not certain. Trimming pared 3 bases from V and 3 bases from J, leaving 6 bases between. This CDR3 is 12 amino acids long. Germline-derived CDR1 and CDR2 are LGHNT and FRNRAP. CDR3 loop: CASGFEVYEQYF. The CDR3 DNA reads TGTGCTAGTGGTTTTGAGGTCTACGAGCAGTACTTC.

The CDR3 nucleotides read TGTGCCAGCAGCCACACGGACAGAACCTACGAGCAGTACTTC. This translates into CASSHTDRTYEQYF. J is TRBJ2-7 and V is TRBV7-2; TRBD1 is a possible D gene (6 bases). The ends were cut back, 5 bases at V and 2 bases at J, with 13 bases in the middle. The CDR3 totals 14 residues. Germline CDR1 reads SGHTA; CDR2 reads FQGNSA.

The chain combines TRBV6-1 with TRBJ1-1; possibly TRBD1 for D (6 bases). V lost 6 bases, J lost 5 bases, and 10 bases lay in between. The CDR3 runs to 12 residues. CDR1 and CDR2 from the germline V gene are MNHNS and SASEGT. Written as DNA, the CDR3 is TGTGCCAGCAGCAGGGGATTTACTGAAGCTTTCTTT. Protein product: CASSRGFTEAFF.

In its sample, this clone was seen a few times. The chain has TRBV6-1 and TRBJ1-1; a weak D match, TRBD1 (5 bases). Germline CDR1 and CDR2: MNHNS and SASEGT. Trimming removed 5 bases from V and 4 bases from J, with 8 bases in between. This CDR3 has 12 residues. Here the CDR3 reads CASSTGSTEAFF. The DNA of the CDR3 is TGTGCCAGCAGTACAGGTAGCACTGAAGCTTTCTTT.

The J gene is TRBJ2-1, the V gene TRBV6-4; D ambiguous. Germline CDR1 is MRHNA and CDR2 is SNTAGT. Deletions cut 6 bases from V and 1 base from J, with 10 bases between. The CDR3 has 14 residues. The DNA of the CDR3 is TGTGCCAGCAGCTCGAGCGCTTCCTACAATGAGCAGTTCTTC. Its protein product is CASSSSASYNEQFF.

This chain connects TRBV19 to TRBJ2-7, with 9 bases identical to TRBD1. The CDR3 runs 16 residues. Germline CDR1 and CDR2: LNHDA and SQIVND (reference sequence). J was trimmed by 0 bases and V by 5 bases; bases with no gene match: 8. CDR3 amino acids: CASSDRDRDSSYEQYF. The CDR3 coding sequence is TGTGCCAGTAGTGACCGGGACAGGGATAGCTCCTACGAGCAGTACTTC.

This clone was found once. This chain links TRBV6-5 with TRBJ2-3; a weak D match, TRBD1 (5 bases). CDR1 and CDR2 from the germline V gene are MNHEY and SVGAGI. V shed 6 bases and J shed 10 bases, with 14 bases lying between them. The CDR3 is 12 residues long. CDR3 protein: CASRAQGFAQYF. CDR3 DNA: TGTGCCAGCAGAGCCCAGGGCTTTGCGCAGTATTTT.

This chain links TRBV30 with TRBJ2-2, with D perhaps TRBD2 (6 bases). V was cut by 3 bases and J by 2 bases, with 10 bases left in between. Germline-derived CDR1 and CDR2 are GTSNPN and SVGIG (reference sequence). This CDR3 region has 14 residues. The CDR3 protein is CAWSGGPNTGELFF. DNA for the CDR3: TGTGCCTGGAGCGGGGGACCCAACACCGGGGAGCTGTTTTTT.

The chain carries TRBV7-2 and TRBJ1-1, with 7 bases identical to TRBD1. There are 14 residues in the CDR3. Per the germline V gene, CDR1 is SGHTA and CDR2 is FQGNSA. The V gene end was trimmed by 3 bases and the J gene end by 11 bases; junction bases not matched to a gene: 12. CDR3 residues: CASSFWGQTFDAFF. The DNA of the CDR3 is TGTGCCAGCAGCTTTTGGGGACAGACATTTGACGCTTTCTTT.

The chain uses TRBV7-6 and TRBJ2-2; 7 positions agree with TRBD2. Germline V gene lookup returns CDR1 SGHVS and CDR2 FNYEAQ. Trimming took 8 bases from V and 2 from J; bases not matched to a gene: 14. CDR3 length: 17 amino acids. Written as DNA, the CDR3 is TGTGCCAGCCCCTCCCGGGGGAGGGCAGTAAACACCGGGGAGCTGTTTTTT. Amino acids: CASPSRGRAVNTGELFF.

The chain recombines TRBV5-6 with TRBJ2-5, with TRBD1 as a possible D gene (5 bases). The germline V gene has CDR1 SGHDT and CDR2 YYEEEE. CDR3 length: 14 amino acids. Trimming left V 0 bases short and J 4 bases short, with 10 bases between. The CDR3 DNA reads TGTGCCAGCAGCTTGGTCGCAGGGCGAGAGACCCAGTACTTC. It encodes CASSLVAGRETQYF. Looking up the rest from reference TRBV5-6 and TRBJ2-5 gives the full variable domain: DAGVTQSPTHLIKTRGQQVTLRCSPKSGHDTVSWYQQALGQGPQFIFQYYEEEERQRGNFPDRFSGHQFPNYSSELNVNALLLGDSALYLCASSLVAGRETQYFGPGTRLLVL.

Here the CDR3 DNA reads TGCGCCAGCAGCTTGGCCCCCGGGACAGGGAACACCGGGGAGCTGTTTTTT. Amino acid sequence: CASSLAPGTGNTGELFF. The V and J genes are TRBV5-1 and TRBJ2-2; 8 bases match TRBD1. Germline V gene data show CDR1 as SGHRS and CDR2 as YFSETQ. CDR3 length: 17 residues. J gave up 1 base and V 0 bases, and 5 bases lay outside the gene matches.

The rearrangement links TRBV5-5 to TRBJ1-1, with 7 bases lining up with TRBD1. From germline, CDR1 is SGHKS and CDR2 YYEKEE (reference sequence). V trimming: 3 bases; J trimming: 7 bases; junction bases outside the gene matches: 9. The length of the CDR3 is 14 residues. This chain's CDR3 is CASSWLEGAFEAFF. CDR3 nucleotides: TGTGCCAGCAGCTGGCTGGAGGGGGCCTTTGAAGCTTTCTTT.

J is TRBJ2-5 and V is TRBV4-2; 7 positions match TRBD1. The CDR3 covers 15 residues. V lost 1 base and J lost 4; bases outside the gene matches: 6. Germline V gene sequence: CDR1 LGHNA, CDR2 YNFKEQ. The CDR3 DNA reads TGTGCCAGCAGCCAAGCACAGGGGTTTGGAGAGACCCAGTACTTC. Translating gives CASSQAQGFGETQYF.

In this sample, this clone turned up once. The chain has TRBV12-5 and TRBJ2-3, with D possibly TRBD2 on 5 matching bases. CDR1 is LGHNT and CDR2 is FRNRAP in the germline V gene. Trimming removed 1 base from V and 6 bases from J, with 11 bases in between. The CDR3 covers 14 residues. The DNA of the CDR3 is TGTGCTAGTGGTTTGGATGGAAGAGGGGATACGCAGTATTTT. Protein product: CASGLDGRGDTQYF.